This TCR beta chain was found in a study of T cells expressing NK-cell markers. Remarks on this clonotype: What it recognizes is unknown.

Per the germline V gene, CDR1 is SNHLY and CDR2 is FYNNEI. This CDR3 comprises 14 residues. Findings of the study overall: Among a handful of donors, these clonotypes also ranked first in the CD3+CD56-NKG2C+ fraction.

Each CDR3 protein gets one entry in TCRdb, which reprocessed the 5' RACE reads and gives no DNA. Recorded for this sample: about 460,000 distinct CDR3 sequences. Material for sequencing was blood T cells: a sorted CD56 or NKG2C T cell subset, CD4+ or CD8+ T cells, or bulk PBMC T cells (not recorded which). The V and J genes are TRBV2 and TRBJ2-3; no DNA is available, so the TRBD1 call from TCRdb remains unchecked. The TCR comes from a woman aged 45-60 years in good health. The CDR3 is CASSRTGFSDTQYF.